A selection of T cell receptor beta chains follows, all from one sample in a study of T cells in Graves' hyperthyroidism and ophthalmopathy. TCRdb ran MiXCR on the multiplex PCR reads and lists one entry per CDR3 protein. This sample has a few hundred thousand distinct CDR3 sequences, with about 15% found just once. Input material: blood. The source is a young woman with Graves' hyperthyroidism. Both conserved end residues are part of each CDR3. Fields, in order: J gene, V gene, D gene, clone size, CDR3 DNA, CDR3 protein. A D gene is named only where the DNA matches it firmly. Size tells how often a clone was seen (once, few, many) or the class of an expanded clone, and some rows leave it out.

J: TRBJ1-1
V: TRBV18
D: .
size: many
DNA: TGTGCCAGCTCACCCCTGGGCCCTGAAGCTTTCTTT
CDR3: CASSPLGPEAFF

J: TRBJ2-2
V: TRBV18
D: TRBD2
size: .
DNA: TGTGCCAGCTCCGGACTAGCGGGAGGCTCCACCGGGGAGCTGTTTTTT
CDR3: CASSGLAGGSTGELFF

J: TRBJ2-2
V: TRBV7-2
D: .
size: many
DNA: TGTGCCAGCAGCTTAGTTGGCGGGACAAACACCGGGGAGCTGTTTTTT
CDR3: CASSLVGGTNTGELFF

J: TRBJ2-1
V: TRBV29-1
D: TRBD1
size: many
DNA: TGCAGCGTTGCCCGGGACAGGTCCTACAATGAGCAGTTCTTC
CDR3: CSVARDRSYNEQFF

J: TRBJ1-5
V: TRBV19
D: TRBD1
size: .
DNA: TGTGCCAGTAGTGCAGGACAGGGTGCCCCTCAGCCCCAGCATTTT
CDR3: CASSAGQGAPQPQHF

J: TRBJ1-5
V: TRBV7-2
D: .
size: many
DNA: TGTGCCAGCAGCTTATCATGGACAGTAAATCAGCCCCAGCATTTT
CDR3: CASSLSWTVNQPQHF

J: TRBJ2-2
V: TRBV9
D: TRBD2
size: .
DNA: TGTGCCAGCAGCCCGACTAGCGGGAGTGGGGAGCTGTTTTTT
CDR3: CASSPTSGSGELFF

J: TRBJ2-1
V: TRBV19
D: .
size: .
DNA: TGTGCCAGTAGTGAAAACAGGGCTCGGGACAATGAGCAGTTCTTC
CDR3: CASSENRARDNEQFF

J: TRBJ2-2
V: TRBV7-9
D: .
size: few
DNA: TGTGCCAGCAGCTTAAAGGGGTCCGGCGGGGAGCTGTTTTTT
CDR3: CASSLKGSGGELFF

J: TRBJ2-3
V: TRBV6-1
D: TRBD2
size: .
DNA: TGTGCCAGCAGCACCCTCGGGACTAGCGGGAGCGGGAGCACAGATACGCAGTATTTT
CDR3: CASSTLGTSGSGSTDTQYF

J: TRBJ2-1
V: TRBV24-1
D: TRBD2
size: many
DNA: TGTGCCACCAGTGATTGGACTAGCGCGGGGTACAATGAGCAGTTCTTC
CDR3: CATSDWTSAGYNEQFF

J: TRBJ2-1
V: TRBV20-1
D: TRBD2
size: many
DNA: TGCAGTGCGATACGGGAGGGGAATGAGCAGTTCTTC
CDR3: CSAIREGNEQFF

J: TRBJ1-6
V: TRBV20-1
D: TRBD1
size: few
DNA: TGCAGTGCCGCGTTTGGACAGGGAGGCTCTCACTCACCCCTCCACTTT
CDR3: CSAAFGQGGSHSPLHF

J: TRBJ1-5
V: TRBV3-1
D: .
size: few
DNA: TGTGCCAGCAGCCAAGATTGGGGGCGCAATCAGCCCCAGCATTTT
CDR3: CASSQDWGRNQPQHF

J: TRBJ2-3
V: TRBV2
D: TRBD2
size: many
DNA: TGTGCCACTAGAAATAGCGGGAGTGTCACAGATACGCAGTATTTT
CDR3: CATRNSGSVTDTQYF

J: TRBJ2-3
V: TRBV6-1
D: TRBD2
size: many
DNA: TGTGCCAGCAGGGAGAAGCGGGAGTTTAAAGATACGCAGTATTTT
CDR3: CASREKREFKDTQYF

J: TRBJ2-7
V: TRBV16
D: .
size: few
DNA: TGTGCCAGCAGCCAATCTAGGGCAGCCGATTACGAGCAGTACTTC
CDR3: CASSQSRAADYEQYF

J: TRBJ2-7
V: TRBV12-3/TRBV12-4
D: .
size: .
DNA: TGTGCCAGCAGTTCCGGAGGGTCTCTCGAGCAGTACTTC
CDR3: CASSSGGSLEQYF

J: TRBJ2-1
V: TRBV2
D: TRBD1
size: .
DNA: TGTGCCAGCAGTGGGGGGGACAGGGGGGTTAATGAGCAGTTCTTC
CDR3: CASSGGDRGVNEQFF

J: TRBJ1-1
V: TRBV12-3/TRBV12-4
D: .
size: many
DNA: TGTGCCAGCAGGGACAGACCGAACACTGAAGCTTTCTTT
CDR3: CASRDRPNTEAFF

J: TRBJ2-7
V: TRBV7-9
D: .
size: many
DNA: TGTGCCAGCAGCTTAGCGAGAGGACAGAACTACGAGCAGTACTTC
CDR3: CASSLARGQNYEQYF

J: TRBJ2-4
V: TRBV29-1
D: .
size: few
DNA: TGCAGCGTTGATTCCCAAGACATTCAGTACTTC
CDR3: CSVDSQDIQYF

J: TRBJ2-7
V: TRBV10-2
D: TRBD1
size: many
DNA: TGCGCCAGCAGGGGGGGACAGGGCCGCTACGAGCAGTACTTC
CDR3: CASRGGQGRYEQYF

J: TRBJ1-2
V: TRBV10-3
D: .
size: many
DNA: TGTGCCACGAGGCGCCCCAGACTCAACTATGGCTACACCTTC
CDR3: CATRRPRLNYGYTF

J: TRBJ2-5
V: TRBV6-2/TRBV6-3
D: TRBD2
size: .
DNA: TGTGCCAGCAGGCACAGACTAGCGGGAGGGCGAGAGACCCAGTACTTC
CDR3: CASRHRLAGGRETQYF

J: TRBJ1-2
V: TRBV7-2
D: .
size: many
DNA: TGTGCCAGCAGCTTAGCCGGGTCCCTAGGGGGCTACACCTTC
CDR3: CASSLAGSLGGYTF

J: TRBJ2-2
V: TRBV2
D: TRBD2
size: many
DNA: TGTGCCAGCACCAAGAATCCGGGACTAGTCACCGGGGAGCTGTTTTTT
CDR3: CASTKNPGLVTGELFF

J: TRBJ2-2
V: TRBV12-3/TRBV12-4
D: TRBD2
size: .
DNA: TGTGCCGACCGGACTAGCTCGAACACCGGGGAGCTGTTTTTT
CDR3: CADRTSSNTGELFF

J: TRBJ2-5
V: TRBV6-1
D: .
size: .
DNA: TGTGCCAGCAGCCCAACCCCCGGACACCTCCAAGAGACCCAGTACTTC
CDR3: CASSPTPGHLQETQYF

J: TRBJ2-7
V: TRBV20-1
D: TRBD2
size: many
DNA: TGCAGTGCTAGCCGGGACTACTACGAGCAGTACTTC
CDR3: CSASRDYYEQYF

J: TRBJ1-1
V: TRBV20-1
D: TRBD1
size: many
DNA: TGCAGTGCTCAGCGACAGGGGGCCACTGAAGCTTTCTTT
CDR3: CSAQRQGATEAFF

J: TRBJ2-7
V: TRBV19
D: .
size: many
DNA: TGTGCCAGTAGTATCGGGACGGTCTCCTACGAGCAGTACTTC
CDR3: CASSIGTVSYEQYF

J: TRBJ2-3
V: TRBV30
D: .
size: many
DNA: TGTGCCTGGACCAGGGGTGGCACAGATACGCAGTATTTT
CDR3: CAWTRGGTDTQYF

J: TRBJ2-3
V: TRBV29-1
D: .
size: few
DNA: TGCAGCGTTGCTAGGGGAGGGGGCGGAGCAGATACGCAGTATTTT
CDR3: CSVARGGGGADTQYF

J: TRBJ1-6
V: TRBV20-1
D: .
size: .
DNA: TGCAGTGCTAGGGGGGGGAAACGATATAATTCACCCCTCCACTTT
CDR3: CSARGGKRYNSPLHF

J: TRBJ2-6
V: TRBV10-3
D: TRBD2
size: .
DNA: TGTGCCATCCCGACTAGCCGCAACTCTGGGGCCAACGTCCTGACTTTC
CDR3: CAIPTSRNSGANVLTF

J: TRBJ2-2
V: TRBV3-1
D: TRBD2
size: many
DNA: TGTGCCAGCAGCCAAGGACTAGCGGGAGCCGGGGAGCTGTTTTTT
CDR3: CASSQGLAGAGELFF

J: TRBJ2-2
V: TRBV7-3
D: .
size: .
DNA: TGTGCCAGCAGCTTAAGTAGCGAGGTCACCGGGGAGCTGTTTTTT
CDR3: CASSLSSEVTGELFF

J: TRBJ2-3
V: TRBV2
D: TRBD2
size: many
DNA: TGTGCCGGCTCCGGGCCGGGGGGGCGAGATACGCAGTATTTT
CDR3: CAGSGPGGRDTQYF

J: TRBJ2-7
V: TRBV5-1
D: .
size: .
DNA: TGCGCCAGCAGCTTGGCCAGGACGGACGAGCAGTACTTC
CDR3: CASSLARTDEQYF

J: TRBJ2-7
V: TRBV7-9
D: TRBD2
size: many
DNA: TGTGCCAGCAGCGAGGTGGGCCTAGCGGGAAATGAGCAGTACTTC
CDR3: CASSEVGLAGNEQYF

J: TRBJ2-5
V: TRBV28
D: .
size: many
DNA: TGTGCCAGCAGTCAAACTAGCCAAGAGACCCAGTACTTC
CDR3: CASSQTSQETQYF

J: TRBJ2-1
V: TRBV7-9
D: TRBD2
size: many
DNA: TGTGCCAGCAGCCGGCTAGCGGGAGGGCTCGGGGATGAGCAGTTCTTC
CDR3: CASSRLAGGLGDEQFF

J: TRBJ2-5
V: TRBV29-1
D: TRBD1
size: .
DNA: TGCAGCGTGGGACAGATGGAGACCCAGTACTTC
CDR3: CSVGQMETQYF

J: TRBJ1-2
V: TRBV7-2
D: TRBD1
size: many
DNA: TGTGCCAGCAGCAGCAGGCCAGGGGGAAGAACTAACTATGGCTACACCTTC
CDR3: CASSSRPGGRTNYGYTF

J: TRBJ1-2
V: TRBV5-6
D: .
size: few
DNA: TGTGCCAGCAGAATAGGACAGACGGATGGCTACACCTTC
CDR3: CASRIGQTDGYTF

J: TRBJ2-1
V: TRBV3-1
D: TRBD2
size: many
DNA: TGTGCCAGCAGCCTGCCCCTGGGCGGGGGTGACAATGAGCAGTTCTTC
CDR3: CASSLPLGGGDNEQFF

J: TRBJ1-2
V: TRBV13
D: TRBD1
size: few
DNA: TGTGCCAGCAGCTCCGGACAGGGGGCGGGAAACTATGGCTACACCTTC
CDR3: CASSSGQGAGNYGYTF

J: TRBJ2-5
V: TRBV9
D: TRBD2
size: few
DNA: TGTGCCAGCAGCGTAGGGGGCTCAGCGGCGGGAGTCGGTCAGGAGACCCAGTACTTC
CDR3: CASSVGGSAAGVGQETQYF

J: TRBJ2-1
V: TRBV27
D: TRBD2
size: .
DNA: TGTGCCAGCAGTTCTAGGTCTAGCGGGAGCGCAGTTGCTGGGCAGTTCTTC
CDR3: CASSSRSSGSAVAGQFF

J: TRBJ2-5
V: TRBV28
D: TRBD2
size: many
DNA: TGTGCCAGCAGTTCTAGCGGGAGATGGGGGGGAGAGACCCAGTACTTC
CDR3: CASSSSGRWGGETQYF

J: TRBJ1-2
V: TRBV20-1
D: TRBD1
size: few
DNA: TGCAGTGCTAGAGGGGTACAGGGGGCGGACTATGGCTACACCTTC
CDR3: CSARGVQGADYGYTF

J: TRBJ2-1
V: TRBV27
D: .
size: many
DNA: TGTGCCAGCAGTTTTGGTGGTGAGCAGTTCTTC
CDR3: CASSFGGEQFF

J: TRBJ2-2
V: TRBV18
D: .
size: .
DNA: TGTGCCAGCTCACCACCGAAGGGTGGTTTGGACACCGGGGAGCTGTTTTTT
CDR3: CASSPPKGGLDTGELFF